Shown below are 5 T cell receptor beta chains from a single sample sequenced in a study of cytomegalovirus exposure and HLA in healthy donors. 13 Jbeta primers and 60 Vbeta primers were used for the PCR. Assay used: immunoSEQ multiplex PCR; TCRdb lists only in-frame clones, some missing. The data hold around 200,000 clones, with 85% observed a single time. Sequencing was done on a sample of PBMCs. The source of these receptors is a woman in her 50s in good health and CMV-seronegative.

This chain links TRBV4-1 with TRBJ1-2; the D gene is possibly TRBD1 (6 bases). The V and J ends lost 4 bases and 11 bases respectively, with 11 bases between them. The CDR3 has 11 residues. The germline V gene has CDR1 MGHRA and CDR2 YSYEKL. Here the CDR3 reads CASSLGQSYTF. The CDR3 bases are TGCGCCAGCAGCCTCGGACAGTCTTACACCTTC.

The V and J genes are TRBV30 and TRBJ2-7; 14 bases are shared with TRBD2. The CDR3 covers 16 residues. V dropped 0 bases and J dropped 9; count of bases not matched to a gene: 10. Per the germline V gene, CDR1 is GTSNPN and CDR2 is SVGIG (reference sequence). The CDR3 sequence is CAWSVPGGLAGAVQYF. The CDR3 nucleotides read TGTGCCTGGAGTGTACCTGGGGGACTAGCGGGAGCGGTGCAGTACTTC.

This clone has just one count. The rearrangement uses TRBV30 and TRBJ1-3, with D tentatively TRBD1 (6 bases). Germline loops: CDR1 GTSNPN, CDR2 SVGIG (reference sequence). CDR3 size: 14 residues. Between the trimmed V and J ends, which lost 7 bases and 0 bases, there was a span of 13 bases. The CDR3 reads CAFKQGNSGNTIYF. The CDR3 region has the DNA TGTGCCTTCAAACAGGGTAACTCTGGAAACACCATATATTTT.

The chain joins TRBV6-5 to TRBJ2-3; TRBD1 might be the D (5 bases). Germline V lookup: CDR1 MNHEY, CDR2 SVGAGI. The CDR3 is 15 residues long. V lost 2 bases and J lost 3, with 12 bases in between. DNA of the CDR3: TGTGCCAGCAGTTACAGTAGAGCAGGGACAGATACGCAGTATTTT. This sequence encodes CASSYSRAGTDTQYF.

This clone was observed a handful of times. The rearrangement links TRBV28 to TRBJ1-3, with a tentative D call TRBD1 (6 bases). This CDR3 is built from 17 residues. V dropped 2 bases and J dropped 0 bases, with 14 bases sitting between them. Germline CDR1 MDHEN, CDR2 SYDVKM. The CDR3 sequence: CASSLQGFTPSGNTIYF. CDR3 bases: TGTGCCAGCAGTTTACAGGGGTTTACCCCCTCTGGAAACACCATATATTTT.